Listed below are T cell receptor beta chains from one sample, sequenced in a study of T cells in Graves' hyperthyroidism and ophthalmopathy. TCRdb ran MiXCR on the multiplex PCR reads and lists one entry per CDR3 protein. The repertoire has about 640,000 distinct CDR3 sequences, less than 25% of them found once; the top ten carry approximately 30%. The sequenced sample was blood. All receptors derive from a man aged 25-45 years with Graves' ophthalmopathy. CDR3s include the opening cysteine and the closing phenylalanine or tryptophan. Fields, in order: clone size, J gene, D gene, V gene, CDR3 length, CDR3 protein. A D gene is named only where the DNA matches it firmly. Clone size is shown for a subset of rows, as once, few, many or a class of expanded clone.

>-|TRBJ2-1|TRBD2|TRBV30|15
CAWSGLAGLYNEQFF
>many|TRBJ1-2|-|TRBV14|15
CASSQGTITNYGYTF
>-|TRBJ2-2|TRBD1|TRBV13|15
CASTMTGRWAGELFF
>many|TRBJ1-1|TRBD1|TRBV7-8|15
CASSGGTGLNTEAFF
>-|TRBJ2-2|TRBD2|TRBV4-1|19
CASSQVFPSGRPGTGELFF
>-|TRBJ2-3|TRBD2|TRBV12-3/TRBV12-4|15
CASILTSGATDTQYF
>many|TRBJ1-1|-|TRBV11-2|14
CASSLVGQINEAFF
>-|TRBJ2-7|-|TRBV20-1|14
CSARGGRTYYEQYF
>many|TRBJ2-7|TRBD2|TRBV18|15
CASSPRREGPYEQYF
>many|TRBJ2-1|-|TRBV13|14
CASSSRGILEEQFF
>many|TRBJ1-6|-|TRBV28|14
CASSLGGGNSPLHF
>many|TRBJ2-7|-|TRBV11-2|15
CASSLPRLSVDEQYF
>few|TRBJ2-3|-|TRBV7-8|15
CASSLFGLATDTQYF
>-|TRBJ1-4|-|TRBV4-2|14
CASSQAGAHEKLFF
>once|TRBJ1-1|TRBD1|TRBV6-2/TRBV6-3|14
CASSTEGAATEAFF
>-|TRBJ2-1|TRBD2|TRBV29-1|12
CSEGLAGGASFF
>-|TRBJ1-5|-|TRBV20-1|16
CSAPVTGLYSNQPQHF
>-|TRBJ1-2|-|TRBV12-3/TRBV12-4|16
CASSQPTSNRVYGYTF
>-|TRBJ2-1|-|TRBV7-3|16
CASSLSPGLSIHEQFF
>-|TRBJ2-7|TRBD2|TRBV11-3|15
CASSSREARSYEQYF
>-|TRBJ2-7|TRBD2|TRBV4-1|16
CASSQGGGTSGYEQYF
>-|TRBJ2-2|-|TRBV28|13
CASISSNTGELFF